A selection of T cell receptor beta chains follows, all from one sample in a study of identical twins. TCRdb reanalysed the 5' RACE reads using MiXCR and keeps one entry per CDR3 protein. This table has roughly 690,000 distinct CDR3 sequences, roughly 20% appearing once. These same data were also listed under a study on T cells expressing NK-cell markers.

Sequenced material: PBMCs. All receptors derive from a woman under 30 in good health. Both conserved end residues are part of each CDR3. D genes are given only for firm matches. Only some rows state a clone size, as once, few, many or a class for expanded clones.

V	D	size	J	DNA	CDR3
TRBV11-2	TRBD2	NA	TRBJ2-1	TGTGCCAGCAGCTTCCGGCCCCTAGCGGGAGACTCCTACAATGAGCAGTTCTTC	CASSFRPLAGDSYNEQFF
TRBV7-2	NA	NA	TRBJ2-2	TGTGCCAGCAGCTTAGTGGGGGGGGCCGGCGGGGAGCTGTATTTT	CASSLVGGAGGELYF
TRBV7-9	TRBD1	few	TRBJ2-5	TGTGCCAGCAGCACCTGGACAGGGTCGGGCCAAGAGACCCAGTACTTC	CASSTWTGSGQETQYF
TRBV5-1	TRBD1	NA	TRBJ1-2	TGCGCCAGCAGCGTGACAGGGGTAGACTATGGCTACACCTTC	CASSVTGVDYGYTF
TRBV12-3/TRBV12-4	TRBD2	many	TRBJ2-1	TGTGCCAGCAGGCTAGCGGGGGGGTACAATGAGCAGTTCTTC	CASRLAGGYNEQFF
TRBV5-1	TRBD2	few	TRBJ2-7	TGCGCCAGCAGCTTGGCGGGAGGGCCGGCCGAGCAGTACTTC	CASSLAGGPAEQYF
TRBV3-1	NA	NA	TRBJ2-2	TGTGCCAGCTCCGCCCGAAAAGGGGAGCTGTTTTTT	CASSARKGELFF
TRBV29-1	TRBD2	NA	TRBJ2-7	TGCAGCGTTGACTTACTAGCGGGAGGCAACGAGCAGTACTTC	CSVDLLAGGNEQYF
TRBV7-2	NA	few	TRBJ2-3	TGTGCCAGCAGCTTGATGGGCGGGAATTCAGATACGCAGTATTTT	CASSLMGGNSDTQYF
TRBV7-2	TRBD1	NA	TRBJ2-4	TGTGCCAGCAGCGCCTATATTGGGACAGGGGGTAACATTCAGTACTTC	CASSAYIGTGGNIQYF
TRBV20-1	NA	NA	TRBJ1-1	TGCAGTGCTAGACCCTTGGGGAGGAACACTGAAGCTTTCTTT	CSARPLGRNTEAFF
TRBV27	NA	NA	TRBJ2-5	TGTGCCAGCAGTAAGGCTACCTTCGGGACCCAGTACTTC	CASSKATFGTQYF
TRBV4-2	NA	few	TRBJ2-2	TGTGCCAGCAGCCAAGATCAGATCGTTTTCGCCGGGGAGCTGTTTTTT	CASSQDQIVFAGELFF
TRBV5-1	NA	few	TRBJ1-1	TGCGCCAGCAGCTTGGCCGGGCCCGGGGGTGAAGCTTTCTTT	CASSLAGPGGEAFF
TRBV12-3/TRBV12-4	NA	NA	TRBJ2-3	TGTGCCAGTATTCCGGGGGTAGAGGGAGAGGTGTATTTT	CASIPGVEGEVYF
TRBV29-1	NA	NA	TRBJ2-7	TGCAGCGTTGAAGAAGCCAGCAGCTCCTACGAGCAGTACTTC	CSVEEASSSYEQYF
TRBV20-1	TRBD2	few	TRBJ2-1	TGCAGTGCTAGTGCTCCGGGACTAGGAAAGCCTGAGCAGTTCTTC	CSASAPGLGKPEQFF
TRBV20-1	NA	NA	TRBJ1-2	TGCACCCCAAGGGGACCGGGTGATGGCTACACCTTC	CTPRGPGDGYTF
TRBV18	TRBD2	NA	TRBJ2-7	TGTGCCAGCTCAGCAAGCCCCTCCCTAGCGGGAGAGAGAGAGCAGTACTTC	CASSASPSLAGEREQYF
TRBV12-3/TRBV12-4	TRBD1	few	TRBJ1-5	TGTGCCAGCAGTTCGGGACAGCTTCAGCCCCAGCATTTT	CASSSGQLQPQHF
TRBV5-5	NA	few	TRBJ2-7	TGTGCCAGCAGCCGGTCAGGGACTGTGTCCTACGAGCAGTACTTC	CASSRSGTVSYEQYF
TRBV20-1	NA	NA	TRBJ2-7	TGCAGTGCACGGAACCCTAGGCTCTACGAGCAGTACTTC	CSARNPRLYEQYF
TRBV15	NA	few	TRBJ1-6	TGTGCCACTAGCTATAGCCGTAATTCACCCCTCCACTTT	CATSYSRNSPLHF
TRBV20-1	NA	few	TRBJ1-2	TGCAGTGCTGGCGCAGGGAGCCGAAGTTATGGCTACACCTTC	CSAGAGSRSYGYTF
TRBV12-5	NA	NA	TRBJ1-5	TGTGCTAGTGGTTTGTGGGGGAATCAGCCCCAGCATTTT	CASGLWGNQPQHF
TRBV27	NA	NA	TRBJ1-2	TGTGCTGTAGGGGGGTTGTGGGGCTACACCTTC	CAVGGLWGYTF
TRBV6-1	NA	NA	TRBJ2-3	TGTGCCAGCAGTCTCGGGACTGGAGCTCCGCAGTATTTT	CASSLGTGAPQYF
TRBV2	NA	NA	TRBJ2-2	TGTGCCAGCAGTGAACAAACTAGCAACACCGGGGGGCTGTTTTTT	CASSEQTSNTGGLFF
TRBV5-1	NA	NA	TRBJ1-4	TGCGCCAGCAGCTGGGACCAACGTAATGAAAAACTGTTTTTT	CASSWDQRNEKLFF
TRBV12-3/TRBV12-4	TRBD1	NA	TRBJ2-7	TGTGCCAGCAGGCAATCGCAGGGGGTCTTCTCTAGCGAGCAGTACTTC	CASRQSQGVFSSEQYF
TRBV11-2	TRBD1	NA	TRBJ2-1	TGTGCCAGCAGCTTCGACAGGGGGGTGTTCTTC	CASSFDRGVFF
TRBV20-1	TRBD2	few	TRBJ2-7	TGCAGTGCTAGAGATGTTACGGCGGGGGGGCCCAACGAGCAGTACTTC	CSARDVTAGGPNEQYF
TRBV6-4	TRBD1	few	TRBJ2-1	TGTGCCAGCAGTGACCCGGACAGGGGGAGCAATGAGCAGTTCTTC	CASSDPDRGSNEQFF
TRBV18	TRBD2	few	TRBJ2-7	TGTGCCAGCACCCCTAGCGGGGGCCCGTCGGAGCAGTACTTC	CASTPSGGPSEQYF
TRBV3-1	TRBD2	NA	TRBJ2-7	TGTGCCAGCAGCGATCCGTACGCCGGGACTAGCGTCTACGAGCAGTACTTC	CASSDPYAGTSVYEQYF
TRBV10-3	TRBD2	NA	TRBJ2-1	TGTGCCATCAGTGAGTCGGGGGGGTCGGGTGAGCAGTTCTTC	CAISESGGSGEQFF
TRBV7-9	NA	NA	TRBJ2-1	TGTGCCAGCAGCTTCAACGGGAGACTCTACAATGAGCAGTTCTTC	CASSFNGRLYNEQFF
TRBV15	NA	NA	TRBJ2-1	TGTGCCACCAGCAGAGATCGGGGGAAGAATGAGCAGTTCTTC	CATSRDRGKNEQFF
TRBV5-8	TRBD1	few	TRBJ2-4	TGTGCCAGCAGCCCCGGACAGGGGATAGGAAACATTCAGTACTTC	CASSPGQGIGNIQYF
TRBV10-3	NA	few	TRBJ2-5	TGTGCCATCAGGACCGGGGCCTCGCAAGAGACCCAGTACTTC	CAIRTGASQETQYF
TRBV7-9	NA	NA	TRBJ1-4	TGTGCCAGCAGCTTTGGGGAAAATGAAAAACTGTTTTTT	CASSFGENEKLFF
TRBV20-1	NA	few	TRBJ2-5	TGCAGTGCTAGAAACCCAGAAAAAGAGACCCAGTACTTC	CSARNPEKETQYF
TRBV18	NA	few	TRBJ1-5	TGTGCCAGCTCACCAGGAGGTTTCAGTCAGCCCCAGCATTTT	CASSPGGFSQPQHF
TRBV20-1	TRBD2	few	TRBJ2-3	TGCAGTGCCCCAGGTCTCGCGGGGGGGCAGAAAGATACGCAGTATTTT	CSAPGLAGGQKDTQYF
TRBV5-6	TRBD1	NA	TRBJ2-5	TGTGCCAGCAGCAAAGGACAGGTGCTAGAGACCCAGTACTTC	CASSKGQVLETQYF
TRBV11-2	TRBD2	few	TRBJ2-1	TGTGCCAGCAGCTCCATCAGCGGGAGCGAGTACAATGAGCAGTTCTTC	CASSSISGSEYNEQFF
TRBV20-1	TRBD1	NA	TRBJ2-7	TGCAGTGCTAAGGGACAGGGATTCTCCACCGAGCAGTACTTC	CSAKGQGFSTEQYF
TRBV25-1	NA	NA	TRBJ2-7	TGTGCCAGCAGTGAAAACGGCGAGCAGTACTTC	CASSENGEQYF
TRBV5-1	TRBD1	many	TRBJ2-5	TGCGCCAGCAGCCTCGGGACAGGGGGCAGAGAGACCCAGTACTTC	CASSLGTGGRETQYF
TRBV20-1	NA	NA	TRBJ2-2	TGCAGTGCGTATCGGACTCCTAAGACCGGGGAGCTGTTTTTT	CSAYRTPKTGELFF